The present entry profiles one T cell receptor (beta chain) with its context. What it binds is not known. CDR3 size: 14 residues. Germline V lookup: CDR1 MNHEY, CDR2 SMNVEV (reference sequence). With 1 base removed from V and 0 bases from J, the gap between germline ends came to 7 bases. These data originate in a study of T cell repertoires in cytomegalovirus infection. TCRdb used MiXCR to reprocess the reads, holding one entry per CDR3 protein. The sample contains roughly 990,000 distinct CDR3 sequences, around 32% of which appear only once. The sample was cultured CD8+ T cells from PBMCs, taken from culture after CMV antigen stimulation. This receptor was identified in a human donor in good health (CMV status not recorded). Some clones in this sample may be carry-over from other donors' samples. V and J are TRBV27 and TRBJ2-7; D is unclear. The CDR3 DNA sequence: TGTGCCAGCAGTTTATTTTCGGACTCCTACGAGCAGTACTTC. This codes for CASSLFSDSYEQYF.